This T cell receptor (beta chain) was documented in a study of control samples from healthy donors and cancer patients. Some clones are missing from TCRdb's copy, which holds only in-frame ones; the method was immunoSEQ multiplex PCR. Among fewer than 200,000 clones listed, just under 95% were seen once. This CDR3 region has 14 residues. J lost 0 bases, V lost 9 bases, and 8 bases had no gene match. The germline CDR1 and CDR2 sequences are SGHRS and YFSETQ. Sequenced material: blood. The origin of this receptor is a woman aged 55-70 years in good health. V and J are TRBV5-1 and TRBJ1-2; 7 nucleotides line up with TRBD1. In DNA form, the CDR3 reads TGCGCCACTTCGGAGGGGGCTTCTAACTATGGCTACACCTTC. Amino acids: CATSEGASNYGYTF.